This T cell receptor beta chain was recovered during a study of Graves' ophthalmopathy and Graves' hyperthyroidism. Whole-study findings and limits: The model predicted ophthalmopathy progression with roughly 70% sensitivity and around 72% specificity. Detected in blood as well were most expanded thyroid clonotypes with frequency above 0.001.

Uncontrolled infections, other autoimmune diseases, pregnancy or lactation barred patients from enrollment. Thyroid ultrasound, orbital computed tomography, TRAb, serum thyroxine and clinical symptoms formed the basis of diagnosis. The CDR3 runs to 13 residues. Between the trimmed V and J ends, which lost 5 bases and 11 bases, there was a span of 19 bases. The germline V gene encodes CDR1 SGHAT and CDR2 FQNNGV. With respect to this clonotype: Its antigen is undetermined.

Amplification from RNA transcripts yielded the TCR beta CDR3 regions. First-round RT-PCR relied on HTBI primers, and a second-round multiplex PCR came next. One entry per CDR3 protein, called by TCRdb with MiXCR from the multiplex PCR reads. The table records hundreds of thousands of distinct CDR3 sequences, under 25% of them present only once. This chain links TRBV11-2 with TRBJ2-7, with D perhaps TRBD2 (7 bases). The sequencing sample was made of peripheral blood. This receptor was identified in a young woman with stable Graves' hyperthyroidism. CDR3 sequence: CASSPNSQGGEYF. CDR3 bases: TGTGCCAGCAGCCCAAACTCACAGGGAGGGGAGTACTTC.